These T cell receptor beta chains were read from a single sample in a study of shared clonotypes between healthy human individuals. Profiling relied on immunoSEQ multiplex PCR, and the TCRdb table lists in-frame clones only, not all of them. This table has about 2.4 million clones, 93% appearing once. Sequenced sample: naive CD4+ T cells from PBMCs. These receptors originate from a man aged 18 to 29 in good health. Some clones in this sample may be carry-over from other donors' samples. Each CDR3 is given with its conserved first and last residue. A D gene is named only where the DNA matches it firmly. The size field is filled for only some rows; it gives once, few, many or a size class.

v_call	d_call	j_call	clone_size	cdr3_nt	cdr3_aa
TRBV14	NA	TRBJ2-1	NA	TGTGCCAGCAGCCGAGACCGGGCACATGAGCAGTTCTTC	CASSRDRAHEQFF
TRBV6-1	NA	TRBJ1-1	NA	TGTGCCAGCAGTGATAGGCAGATGAACACTGAAGCTTTCTTT	CASSDRQMNTEAFF
TRBV5-6	TRBD1	TRBJ2-7	NA	TGTGCCAGCAGCTTAGCCCAGGGGGTCAGCGAGCAGTACTTC	CASSLAQGVSEQYF
TRBV7-9	TRBD2	TRBJ2-5	NA	TGTGCCAGCAGCTTAGGGGCTAGCGGGAAACAAGAGACCCAGTACTTC	CASSLGASGKQETQYF
TRBV5-1	NA	TRBJ2-7	NA	TGCGCCAGCAGCTTGAGCCGTTACCCCTACTACGAGCAGTACTTC	CASSLSRYPYYEQYF
TRBV7-9	NA	TRBJ2-6	NA	TGTGCCAGCAGGGGGGATATCCCTGGGGCCAACGTCCTGACTTTC	CASRGDIPGANVLTF
TRBV9	TRBD1	TRBJ1-1	NA	TGTGCCAGCAGCGTAGCGGGACAGGGGGCGGACACTGAAGCTTTCTTT	CASSVAGQGADTEAFF
TRBV5-4	NA	TRBJ1-2	NA	TGTGCCAGCAGCGTAAGACGGGCCGACTATGGCTACACCTTC	CASSVRRADYGYTF
TRBV27	NA	TRBJ1-2	once	TGTGCCAGCAGTTTCGGCCGGACCTATGGCTACACCTTC	CASSFGRTYGYTF
TRBV19	NA	TRBJ2-7	NA	TGTGCCAGTAGTAATACTCGACAAGCCTACGAGCAGTACTTC	CASSNTRQAYEQYF
TRBV4-1	NA	TRBJ2-6	NA	TGCGCCAGCAGCCGCGGGGCAACTGGGGCCAACGTCCTGACTTTC	CASSRGATGANVLTF
TRBV5-4	NA	TRBJ1-1	once	TGTGCCAGCAGGAAGGGGTCCGGGCGGCTGAACACTGAAGCTTTCTTT	CASRKGSGRLNTEAFF
TRBV15	NA	TRBJ1-5	NA	TGTGCCACCAGTCGGGGGGGCGTCTATAGCAATCAGCCCCAGCATTTT	CATSRGGVYSNQPQHF
TRBV28	NA	TRBJ1-5	NA	TGTGCCAGCACGGGGACAATTAGCAATCAGCCCCAGCATTTT	CASTGTISNQPQHF
TRBV6-5	TRBD1	TRBJ2-7	NA	TGTGCCAGCAGTAAACCGGGACAGGGGGCCCACGAGCAGTACTTC	CASSKPGQGAHEQYF
TRBV28	NA	TRBJ2-3	NA	TGTGCCAGCAGTCCCTATGTTCAGGGGCCAGATACGCAGTATTTT	CASSPYVQGPDTQYF
TRBV4-2	NA	TRBJ1-2	few	TGTGCCAGCAGCCATAACCCCCGCTATGGCTACACCTTC	CASSHNPRYGYTF
TRBV7-3	NA	TRBJ2-1	NA	TGTGCCAGCAGGCCGGGACGACACTCCTACAATGAGCAGTTCTTC	CASRPGRHSYNEQFF
TRBV25-1	NA	TRBJ1-6	NA	TGTGCCAGCAGTGAAGGGGGGAGACCGAATTCACCCCTCCACTTT	CASSEGGRPNSPLHF
TRBV9	TRBD1	TRBJ1-1	NA	TGTGCCAGCAGCGTGACAGGGGGTAACACTGAAGCTTTCTTT	CASSVTGGNTEAFF
TRBV9	TRBD2	TRBJ2-5	NA	TGTGCCAGCAGCGTAGGGCCTAGCGGGAGTGGAGGGCAAGAGACCCAGTACTTC	CASSVGPSGSGGQETQYF
TRBV11-2	TRBD1	TRBJ2-5	NA	TGTGCCAGCAGCTTCCCGACAGGGGGCACGGAGACCCAGTACTTC	CASSFPTGGTETQYF
TRBV7-2	NA	TRBJ1-1	NA	TGTGCCAGCAGCCGAGGGGGAGGCACTGAAGCTTTCTTT	CASSRGGGTEAFF
TRBV28	NA	TRBJ1-3	NA	TGTGCCAGCAGTCAATATACGTCTGGAAACACCATATATTTT	CASSQYTSGNTIYF
TRBV6-6	TRBD1	TRBJ2-5	NA	TGTGCCAGCAGTTACGGACAGGGAAATGAGACCCAGTACTTC	CASSYGQGNETQYF
TRBV4-1	NA	TRBJ2-7	NA	TGCGCCAGCAGCCAAGAACTTTTAGGAAACAGGGTCGGGGAGCAGTACTTC	CASSQELLGNRVGEQYF